These 30 T cell receptor beta chains came from one sample sequenced in a study of cytomegalovirus exposure and HLA in healthy donors. Profiling relied on immunoSEQ multiplex PCR, and the TCRdb table lists in-frame clones only, not all of them. This sample has roughly 80,000 clones; roughly 95% occur once, and the top ten carry 2.5% to 3.5%. Material: PBMCs. These receptors were collected from a woman aged 18 to 35 in good health and CMV-seropositive.

The V call is TRBV2, the J call TRBJ1-5; D is unclear. V gave up 5 bases and J gave up 4 bases, with 12 bases separating them. Germline V lookup: CDR1 SNHLY, CDR2 FYNNEI. This CDR3 has 14 amino acids. CDR3 amino acids: CASSLVSGNQPQHF. The CDR3 region has the DNA TGTGCCAGCAGTTTGGTCTCGGGGAATCAGCCCCAGCATTTT. Full variable domain (remainder filled in from reference TRBV2 and TRBJ1-5): EPEVTQTPSHQVTQMGQEVILRCVPISNHLYFYWYRQILGQKVEFLVSFYNNEISEKSEIFDDQFSVERPDGSNFTLKIRSTKLEDSAMYFCASSLVSGNQPQHFGDGTRLSIL.

This chain links TRBV28 with TRBJ2-2, with 12 bases that match TRBD1. Germline V gene lookup returns CDR1 MDHEN and CDR2 SYDVKM. This CDR3 has 18 amino acids. The ends lost 6 bases at V and 4 bases at J; junction bases unmatched: 12. The CDR3 here is CASSLLRDRGRGTGELFF. The CDR3 DNA reads TGTGCCAGCAGCCTACTCCGGGACAGGGGGCGCGGCACCGGGGAGCTGTTTTTT.

The J gene is TRBJ2-1, the V gene TRBV5-8; D remains ambiguous. The CDR3 totals 16 residues. In germline, CDR1 is SGHTS, CDR2 YDEGEE. V lost 3 bases, J lost 2 bases, and 15 bases lay in between. DNA for the CDR3: TGTGCCAGCAGCTACGACACTGGAATACCCTACAATGAGCAGTTCTTC. It specifies CASSYDTGIPYNEQFF.

The genes are TRBV2 and TRBJ2-1, with D possibly matching TRBD1 (5 bases). The germline CDR1 and CDR2 sequences are SNHLY and FYNNEI. CDR3 length equals 16 residues. Between the trimmed V and J ends, which lost 4 bases and 0 bases, there was a span of 13 bases. The CDR3 nucleotides are TGTGCCAGCAGTGTCTCGTGGACAAACTCCTACAATGAGCAGTTCTTC. Its protein product is CASSVSWTNSYNEQFF.

The V call is TRBV28, the J call TRBJ1-4; 10 bases are a match to TRBD1. V lost 4 bases, J lost 6 bases, and 8 bases stayed unmatched. The CDR3 length is 16 residues. The germline V gene encodes CDR1 MDHEN and CDR2 SYDVKM. This CDR3 reads CASSSPSGTGDEKLFF. The DNA for the CDR3 is TGTGCCAGCAGTTCGCCCTCCGGGACAGGGGATGAAAAACTGTTTTTT.

The chain couples TRBV4-1 to TRBJ2-1; D gene unclear. Trimming cost V 1 base and J 4 bases, with 8 bases left between them. The V gene's germline CDR1 is MGHRA and CDR2 YSYEKL. The CDR3 runs 14 residues. Here the CDR3 reads CASSQGPSYNEQFF. As DNA, the CDR3 is TGCGCCAGCAGCCAAGGTCCCAGTTACAATGAGCAGTTCTTC.

This chain connects TRBV5-1 to TRBJ2-5; D is ambiguous. CDR3 length: 13 amino acids. Trimming shortened V by 2 bases and J by 2 bases, and 7 bases separated the two germline ends. Germline assignment: CDR1 SGHRS and CDR2 YFSETQ. The CDR3 loop reads CASSLQVQETQYF. Written as DNA, the CDR3 is TGCGCCAGCAGCTTACAAGTACAAGAGACCCAGTACTTC.

In the case of this clone: The same CDR3 is also encoded by other DNA sequences in this sample. V and J are TRBV5-1 and TRBJ2-7; 7 nucleotides agree with TRBD2. The CDR3 totals 13 residues. J gave up 6 bases and V 0 bases, and 3 bases lay outside the gene matches. Germline lookup yields CDR1 SGHRS and CDR2 YFSETQ. This CDR3 is CASSLGSGGEQYF. The CDR3 DNA follows: TGCGCCAGCAGCTTGGGGTCGGGGGGCGAGCAGTACTTC.

About this clone itself: The same CDR3 arises from other DNA sequences in this sample as well. The chain links TRBV13 to TRBJ2-7, with 8 bases matching TRBD2. The CDR3 is 14 amino acids. CDR1 and CDR2 from the germline V gene are PRHDT and FYEKMQ (reference sequence). The ends lost 0 bases at V and 4 bases at J; junction bases unmatched: 2. The CDR3 sequence is CASSLGRGAYEQYF. The CDR3, as DNA: TGTGCCAGCAGCTTAGGGCGGGGGGCTTACGAGCAGTACTTC.

The rearrangement uses TRBV5-5 and TRBJ1-6, with D unclear. Germline V gene data show CDR1 as SGHKS and CDR2 as YYEKEE (reference sequence). V was shortened by 1 base and J by 10 bases, with 18 bases between the two germline ends. The CDR3 has 16 amino acids. In nucleotides, the CDR3 is TGTGCCAGCAGCTTGACCCGTCCGGGGTCTGGGTCACCCCTCCACTTT. Translating it yields CASSLTRPGSGSPLHF.

The genes are TRBV7-2 and TRBJ1-4; D unresolved. This CDR3 has 15 amino acids. Germline V gene lookup returns CDR1 SGHTA and CDR2 FQGNSA. Between the trimmed V and J ends, which lost 0 bases and 8 bases, there was a span of 13 bases. For the CDR3, the DNA is TGTGCCAGCAGCTTAGCGCTGGCGGGGAGGGAAAAACTGTTTTTT. This sequence encodes CASSLALAGREKLFF.

V and J are TRBV10-3 and TRBJ2-1; TRBD1 agrees at 12 bases. V lost 4 bases, J lost 8 bases, and 6 bases stayed unmatched. Germline values: CDR1 ENHRY, CDR2 SYGVKD. This CDR3 is 15 amino acids long. The DNA for the CDR3 is TGTGCCATCAGTGGGGGACAGGGGGCGTATGATGAGCAGTTCTTC. Amino acid sequence: CAISGGQGAYDEQFF.

V gene TRBV4-2 combines with J gene TRBJ2-2; 10 bases match TRBD1. The trim removed 4 bases at V and 7 bases at J, leaving 6 bases unmatched. Germline V gives CDR1 LGHNA, CDR2 YNFKEQ. The CDR3 covers 15 residues. The CDR3 reads CASSPRQGAGGELFF. CDR3 bases: TGTGCCAGCAGCCCCCGACAGGGGGCCGGCGGGGAGCTGTTTTTT.

This chain joins TRBV29-1 and TRBJ2-1; weak D call: TRBD1 (5 bases). Germline lookup yields CDR1 SQVTM and CDR2 ANQGSEA. With 5 bases removed from V and 5 bases from J, the gap between germline ends came to 7 bases. CDR3 length equals 11 residues. The DNA of the CDR3 is TGCAGCGTTTACAGGAACAATGAGCAGTTCTTC. Encoded protein: CSVYRNNEQFF.

The rearrangement links TRBV7-6 to TRBJ1-5; TRBD1 aligns across 7 bases. V lost 5 bases and J lost 6; bases outside the gene matches: 4. In germline, CDR1 is SGHVS, CDR2 FNYEAQ. CDR3 length equals 13 residues. The chain's CDR3 is CASSLTGRQPQHF. CDR3 bases: TGTGCCAGCAGCCTGACAGGGCGTCAGCCCCAGCATTTT.

The DNA of the CDR3 is TGCGCCAGCAGCCAGCAAACAGGGGACGAGCAGTACTTC. Protein product: CASSQQTGDEQYF. V is TRBV4-1 and J is TRBJ2-7; 7 bases are a match to TRBD1. The length of the CDR3 is 13 residues. The junction had 4 bases not matched to a gene; V was cut back by 3 bases and J by 5 bases. The germline CDR1 and CDR2 sequences are MGHRA and YSYEKL.

The chain has TRBV4-2 and TRBJ2-3; 10 nucleotides line up with TRBD1. The V and J ends lost 0 bases and 2 bases, in that order; junction bases with no gene match: 8. Germline CDR1 is LGHNA and CDR2 is YNFKEQ. The CDR3 has 18 amino acids. In nucleotides, the CDR3 is TGTGCCAGCAGCCAAGAATATCTGGGACAGGGGAACACAGATACGCAGTATTTT. Translated, it gives CASSQEYLGQGNTDTQYF.

The chain employs TRBV7-2 and TRBJ2-1, with 13 bases aligning to TRBD2. Trimming removed 4 bases from V and 7 bases from J; junction bases left unmatched: 16. CDR3 length: 19 residues. The germline gives CDR1 SGHTA, CDR2 FQGNSA. CDR3 in amino acids: CASSSRRVLAGGPRNEQFF. The CDR3, as DNA: TGTGCCAGCAGCTCCCGTAGGGTACTAGCGGGAGGGCCTCGGAATGAGCAGTTCTTC. The complete variable domain, with remaining parts taken from reference TRBV7-2 and TRBJ2-1, reads GAGVSQSPSNKVTEKGKDVELRCDPISGHTALYWYRQSLGQGLEFLIYFQGNSAPDKSGLPSDRFSAERTGGSVSTLTIQRTQQEDSAVYLCASSSRRVLAGGPRNEQFFGPGTRLTVL.

The V gene is TRBV19, the J gene TRBJ2-7; D possibly corresponds to TRBD1 (6 bases). Germline V gene lookup returns CDR1 LNHDA and CDR2 SQIVND (reference sequence). This CDR3 contains 12 residues. V was pared by 7 bases and J by 2 bases, with 9 bases between. Here the CDR3 DNA reads TGTGCCAGTATCGGGGACACCTACGAGCAGTACTTC. It specifies CASIGDTYEQYF.

The chain uses TRBV29-1 and TRBJ2-3; D gene uncertain. Germline V lookup: CDR1 SQVTM, CDR2 ANQGSEA. V was shortened by 4 bases and J by 1 base, with 9 bases between the two germline ends. There are 13 residues in the CDR3. The CDR3 spells CSVGVAGTDTQYF. In DNA form, the CDR3 reads TGCAGCGTTGGGGTAGCTGGCACAGATACGCAGTATTTT.

The rearrangement uses TRBV18 and TRBJ2-3, with D tentatively TRBD2 (5 bases). CDR1 KGHSH and CDR2 LQKENI come from the germline V gene. The CDR3 is 14 residues long. V was cut by 2 bases and J by 3 bases, with 9 bases left in between. The CDR3 sequence: CASSPFGVTDTQYF. The DNA of the CDR3 is TGTGCCAGCTCACCATTCGGGGTAACAGATACGCAGTATTTT.

The V gene is TRBV4-2, the J gene TRBJ1-1; 7 bases are shared with TRBD1. The CDR3 totals 17 residues. J lost 4 bases, V lost 0 bases, and 11 bases had no gene match. CDR1 is LGHNA and CDR2 is YNFKEQ in the germline V gene. In DNA form, the CDR3 reads TGTGCCAGCAGCCAAGACCCCAGAAAGGGGGCAGTCACTGAAGCTTTCTTT. This codes for CASSQDPRKGAVTEAFF.

The chain recombines TRBV18 with TRBJ2-5; 8 nucleotides align to TRBD1. Germline trimming cut 5 bases from V and 3 bases from J; bases unmatched to any gene: 2. This CDR3 comprises 13 residues. Germline V gene sequence: CDR1 KGHSH, CDR2 LQKENI. Here the CDR3 reads CASSSGQEETQYF. The CDR3 DNA reads TGTGCCAGCTCATCGGGACAGGAAGAGACCCAGTACTTC. Variable domain in full (rest from reference TRBV18 and TRBJ2-5): NAGVMQNPRHLVRRRGQEARLRCSPMKGHSHVYWYRQLPEEGLKFMVYLQKENIIDESGMPKERFSAEFPKEGPSILRIQQVVRGDSAAYFCASSSGQEETQYFGPGTRLLVL.

The chain employs TRBV9 and TRBJ2-7; D remains unclear. Trimming left V 7 bases short and J 2 bases short, with 16 bases between. This CDR3 has 14 amino acids. Germline V gives CDR1 SGDLS, CDR2 YYNGEE. Here the CDR3 reads CASGPYQNTYEQYF. The CDR3 bases are TGTGCCAGCGGGCCTTATCAGAATACCTACGAGCAGTACTTC.

This chain joins TRBV2 and TRBJ2-2; 9 positions agree with TRBD2. J lost 2 bases, V lost 8 bases, and 6 bases had no gene match. The CDR3 runs to 15 residues. Per germline, CDR1 SNHLY and CDR2 FYNNEI. The chain's CDR3 is CASGLLAGNTGELFF. The CDR3 DNA sequence: TGTGCCAGCGGGCTACTAGCGGGTAACACCGGGGAGCTGTTTTTT.

This chain uses TRBV27 with TRBJ1-2; D is possibly TRBD1 (6 bases). Germline V gene data show CDR1 as MNHEY and CDR2 as SMNVEV (reference sequence). Trimming stripped 2 bases from V and 7 bases from J, with 20 bases between. The length of the CDR3 is 16 residues. Here the CDR3 reads CASSLTESTLGAGYTF. CDR3 DNA: TGTGCCAGCAGTTTAACTGAGTCGACCCTGGGGGCTGGCTACACCTTC.

This rearrangement joins TRBV5-5 to TRBJ2-5; 9 bases are shared with TRBD1. Per germline, CDR1 SGHKS and CDR2 YYEKEE (reference sequence). This CDR3 contains 16 residues. J lost 2 bases, V lost 4 bases, and 9 bases had no gene match. The CDR3 DNA reads TGTGCCAGCAGCCCGATGAGCGGGACAGGGCAAGAGACCCAGTACTTC. The encoded protein is CASSPMSGTGQETQYF. The complete variable domain, with remaining parts taken from reference TRBV5-5 and TRBJ2-5, reads DAGVTQSPTHLIKTRGQQVTLRCSPISGHKSVSWYQQVLGQGPQFIFQYYEKEERGRGNFPDRFSARQFPNYSSELNVNALLLGDSALYLCASSPMSGTGQETQYFGPGTRLLVL.

This sequence joins TRBV4-3 and TRBJ1-2; 11 positions match TRBD1. V was clipped by 2 bases and J by 4 bases; unmatched bases: 6. The CDR3 is 16 amino acids. Germline V gene lookup returns CDR1 LGHNA and CDR2 YSLEER. The CDR3 region has the DNA TGCGCCAGCAGCCAAACCAGGGGGACAGGGGGCTATGGCTACACCTTC. It yields the protein CASSQTRGTGGYGYTF.

This chain links TRBV6-4 with TRBJ1-2; 8 bases match TRBD1. J lost 5 bases, V lost 6 bases, and 11 bases had no gene match. The CDR3 covers 15 residues. Germline V gives CDR1 MRHNA, CDR2 SNTAGT. The CDR3 DNA is TGTGCCAGCAGCACAGGACAGGGAAGTGGATATGGCTACACCTTC. Translated, it gives CASSTGQGSGYGYTF.

The chain links TRBV4-3 to TRBJ2-1, with TRBD2 identical over 9 bases. The CDR3 consists of 17 residues. The V gene end was trimmed by 2 bases and the J gene end by 0 bases; junction bases not matched to a gene: 5. Germline CDR1 reads LGHNA; CDR2 reads YSLEER. CDR3: CASSQPYSGSSYNEQFF. In DNA form, the CDR3 reads TGCGCCAGCAGCCAACCATATAGCGGGAGCTCCTACAATGAGCAGTTCTTC.